A selection of T cell receptor beta chains follows, all from one sample in a study of blood T cell repertoires in COVID-19. Some clones are missing from TCRdb's copy, which holds only in-frame ones; the method was immunoSEQ multiplex PCR. Of approximately 190,000 clones listed, roughly 90% are singletons. The source material was peripheral blood. These receptor sequences come from a woman aged 40 to 50 who had recovered from COVID-19. CDR3s include the opening cysteine and the closing phenylalanine or tryptophan. The D gene is left open where the match is weak. Only part of the rows carry a size: once, few, many, or a class if the clone is expanded.

v_call	d_call	j_call	clone_size	cdr3_aa	cdr3_nt
TRBV2	-	TRBJ2-1	-	CASSELGGHEQFF	TGTGCCAGCAGTGAACTCGGGGGGCATGAGCAGTTCTTC
TRBV28	TRBD1	TRBJ1-4	-	CASSLSTGANEKLFF	TGTGCCAGCAGTTTATCTACAGGGGCAAATGAAAAACTGTTTTTT
TRBV27	TRBD2	TRBJ2-1	-	CASSLAGEAEQFF	TGTGCCAGCAGTTTGGCGGGGGAGGCCGAGCAGTTCTTC
TRBV3-1/TRBV3-2	-	TRBJ1-3	few	CASSSGWANTIYF	TGTGCCAGCAGTTCTGGGTGGGCAAACACCATATATTTT
TRBV5-1	-	TRBJ2-7	few	CASSSGHGTGEQYF	TGCGCCAGCAGCTCGGGACATGGTACAGGCGAGCAGTACTTC
TRBV3-1/TRBV3-2	-	TRBJ1-6	-	CASSQVQGNSPLHF	TGTGCCAGCAGCCAGGTACAGGGTAATTCACCCCTCCACTTT
TRBV28	-	TRBJ2-7	-	CASSLPHWRASYEQYF	TGTGCCAGCAGCTTACCTCACTGGCGGGCCTCCTACGAGCAGTACTTC
TRBV7-2	-	TRBJ1-5	-	CASSSYSNQPQHF	TGTGCCAGCAGCTCGTATAGCAATCAGCCCCAGCATTTT
TRBV10-3	-	TRBJ1-1	-	CAISESRATNTEAFF	TGTGCCATCAGTGAGTCGAGGGCGACGAACACTGAAGCTTTCTTT
TRBV19	-	TRBJ2-7	-	CASRLQGSYEQYF	TGTGCCAGTAGGCTCCAGGGTTCCTACGAGCAGTACTTC
TRBV24-1	TRBD2	TRBJ2-1	-	CATSAQPGTSGRHEQFF	TGTGCCACCAGTGCTCAACCCGGGACTAGCGGGAGGCATGAGCAGTTCTTC
TRBV18	-	TRBJ2-1	-	CASSEASSYNEQFF	TGTGCCAGCTCGGAGGCGAGCTCCTACAATGAGCAGTTCTTC
TRBV20-1	-	TRBJ1-2	-	CSGYGDGYTF	TGCAGTGGTTACGGGGATGGCTACACCTTC
TRBV5-5	TRBD2	TRBJ2-1	-	CASSLGLLAGNYNEQFF	TGTGCCAGCAGCTTGGGTCTACTAGCGGGGAACTACAATGAGCAGTTCTTC
TRBV28	-	TRBJ1-6	-	CASSRRQDGSPLHF	TGTGCCAGCAGCCGCCGACAGGACGGTTCACCCCTCCACTTT
TRBV6-5	TRBD2	TRBJ2-7	-	CASTQSGVSYEQYF	TGTGCCAGTACCCAGAGCGGGGTCTCCTACGAGCAGTACTTC
TRBV24-1	-	TRBJ2-3	few	CATSDGGFTDTQYF	TGTGCCACCAGTGATGGGGGGTTCACAGATACGCAGTATTTT
TRBV28	-	TRBJ1-1	few	CASSALRNTEAFF	TGTGCCAGCAGTGCACTGAGGAACACTGAAGCTTTCTTT
TRBV4-2	-	TRBJ1-4	-	CASSQDPQGATNEKLFF	TGTGCCAGCAGCCAAGATCCCCAGGGCGCAACTAATGAAAAACTGTTTTTT
TRBV12-3/TRBV12-4	-	TRBJ2-5	once	CASVPREGETQYF	TGTGCCAGCGTTCCACGGGAAGGGGAGACCCAGTACTTC
TRBV2	-	TRBJ1-1	many	CASSVDRLRAEAFF	TGTGCCAGCAGCGTCGACAGGCTAAGGGCTGAAGCTTTCTTT
TRBV3-1/TRBV3-2	-	TRBJ2-7	-	CASSQRDNNEQYF	TGTGCCAGCAGCCAAAGGGACAACAACGAGCAGTACTTC
TRBV6-5	TRBD2	TRBJ2-7	-	CASMVDGGTYEQYF	TGTGCCAGCATGGTCGACGGGGGGACCTACGAGCAGTACTTC
TRBV29-1	TRBD2	TRBJ2-7	few	CSVILASDEQYF	TGCAGCGTCATACTAGCGTCCGACGAGCAGTACTTC
TRBV5-6	TRBD2	TRBJ2-7	-	CASSARGGGSYEQYF	TGTGCCAGCAGCGCCCGGGGGGGCGGTTCCTACGAGCAGTACTTC
TRBV6-5	-	TRBJ1-1	-	CASSPSGGTTEAFF	TGTGCCAGCAGTCCCTCGGGGGGGACAACTGAAGCTTTCTTT
TRBV15	-	TRBJ2-5	once	CATSRDVPGQETQYF	TGTGCCACCAGCAGAGATGTACCGGGGCAAGAGACCCAGTACTTC
TRBV10-3	TRBD1	TRBJ1-6	-	CAISEGGTVNSPLHF	TGTGCCATCAGTGAGGGGGGGACAGTGAATTCACCCCTCCACTTT
TRBV7-2	-	TRBJ1-5	-	CASSLRQYSNQPQHF	TGTGCCAGCAGCTTAAGACAGTATAGCAATCAGCCCCAGCATTTT
TRBV4-1	TRBD1	TRBJ1-4	once	CASSPNEDRNEKLFF	TGCGCCAGCAGCCCAAACGAGGACAGGAATGAAAAACTGTTTTTT
TRBV27	-	TRBJ2-7	-	CASSTGSSEQYF	TGTGCCAGCAGTACCGGTAGTTCCGAGCAGTACTTC
TRBV7-2	TRBD1	TRBJ1-5	-	CASSATGSNQPQHF	TGTGCCAGCAGCGCGACAGGGAGCAATCAGCCCCAGCATTTT
TRBV10-3	TRBD1	TRBJ2-7	-	CAISQTGVSYEQYF	TGTGCCATCAGTCAAACAGGGGTTTCCTACGAGCAGTACTTC
TRBV19	-	TRBJ1-1	-	CASRSGQTNTEAFF	TGTGCCAGTAGGAGCGGGCAGACCAACACTGAAGCTTTCTTT
TRBV3-1/TRBV3-2	-	TRBJ2-2	once	CASSQFPSVTGELFF	TGTGCCAGCAGCCAATTCCCCTCGGTCACCGGGGAGCTGTTTTTT
TRBV9	TRBD2	TRBJ2-3	few	CASSVEASGGYNTQYF	TGTGCCAGCAGCGTAGAGGCTAGCGGAGGATACAATACGCAGTATTTT
TRBV19	TRBD1	TRBJ1-2	-	CASTDRGQIYGYTF	TGTGCCAGTACCGACAGGGGGCAGATCTATGGCTACACCTTC
TRBV24-1	-	TRBJ2-7	once	CATSERDYEQYF	TGTGCCACCAGTGAACGGGACTACGAGCAGTACTTC
TRBV11-3	TRBD1	TRBJ2-1	-	CASSSGTGVYNEQFF	TGTGCCAGCAGCTCTGGGACAGGGGTCTACAATGAGCAGTTCTTC
TRBV29-1	-	TRBJ1-1	-	CSATSGGAGQAFF	TGCAGCGCCACCTCGGGAGGGGCAGGGCAAGCTTTCTTT
TRBV30	-	TRBJ1-5	-	CAWSLALNQPQHF	TGTGCCTGGAGTTTGGCCCTCAATCAGCCCCAGCATTTT
TRBV5-4	-	TRBJ1-2	-	CASSLGTGANGYTF	TGTGCCAGCAGCTTGGGCACAGGAGCCAATGGCTACACCTTC
TRBV5-8	TRBD2	TRBJ2-5	-	CASSFRKLAGNQETQYF	TGTGCCAGCAGCTTTCGTAAACTAGCGGGGAACCAAGAGACCCAGTACTTC
TRBV5-1	TRBD1	TRBJ2-2	-	CASSPGTGGSGELFF	TGCGCCAGCAGCCCCGGGACAGGGGGCTCCGGGGAGCTGTTTTTT